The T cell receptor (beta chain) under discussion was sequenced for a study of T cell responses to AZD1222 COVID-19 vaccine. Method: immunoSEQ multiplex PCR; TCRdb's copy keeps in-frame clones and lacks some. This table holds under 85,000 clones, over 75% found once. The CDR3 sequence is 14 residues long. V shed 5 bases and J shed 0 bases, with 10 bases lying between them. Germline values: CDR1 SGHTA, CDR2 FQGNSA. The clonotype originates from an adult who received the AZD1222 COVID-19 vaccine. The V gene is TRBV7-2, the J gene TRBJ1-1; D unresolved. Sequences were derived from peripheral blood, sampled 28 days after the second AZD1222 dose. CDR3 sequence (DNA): TGTGCCAGCAGCCGCAGTACCATGAACACTGAAGCTTTCTTT. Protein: CASSRSTMNTEAFF. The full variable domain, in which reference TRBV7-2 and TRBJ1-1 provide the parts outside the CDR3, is GAGVSQSPSNKVTEKGKDVELRCDPISGHTALYWYRQSLGQGLEFLIYFQGNSAPDKSGLPSDRFSAERTGGSVSTLTIQRTQQEDSAVYLCASSRSTMNTEAFFGQGTRLTVV.